This passage covers 9 T cell receptor beta chains from one sample sequenced in a study of graft-versus-host responses after intestinal transplantation. TCRdb's copy holds only in-frame clones and misses some; the assay was immunoSEQ multiplex PCR. The sample carries tens of thousands of clones, 91% recorded once. Which antigens these TCRs recognize remains unknown. This material consisted of unstimulated CD4+ T cells sorted from spleen or lymph node cells, taken before intestinal transplant. The receptors derive from a human donor who received an intestinal transplant.

The J gene is TRBJ1-1, the V gene TRBV13; TRBD1 agrees at 11 bases. Unmatched junction bases numbered 6, after V lost 5 bases and J lost 4 bases. Germline V lookup: CDR1 PRHDT, CDR2 FYEKMQ (reference sequence). The CDR3 is made up of 15 amino acids. The CDR3 DNA reads as TGTGCCAGCAGCCCCCTCGGGACAGGGGGCACTGAAGCTTTCTTT. It is translated as CASSPLGTGGTEAFF. Using reference TRBV13 and TRBJ1-1 for the parts outside the CDR3, the full variable domain is AAGVIQSPRHLIKEKRETATLKCYPIPRHDTVYWYQQGPGQDPQFLISFYEKMQSDKGSIPDRFSAQQFSDYHSELNMSSLELGDSALYFCASSPLGTGGTEAFFGQGTRLTVV.

The chain combines TRBV6-5 with TRBJ2-2; D perhaps matches TRBD2 (5 bases). The length of the CDR3 is 12 residues. Germline-derived CDR1 and CDR2 are MNHEY and SVGAGI. V was cut by 6 bases and J by 6 bases, with 8 bases left in between. In nucleotides, the CDR3 is TGTGCCAGCAGCCAGAGGGCCGGGGAGCTGTTTTTT. Translation gives CASSQRAGELFF.

This chain links TRBV7-9 with TRBJ2-3; 13 nucleotides align to TRBD2. The germline V gene encodes CDR1 SEHNR and CDR2 FQNEAQ (reference sequence). The V gene end was trimmed by 5 bases and the J gene end by 2 bases; junction bases not matched to a gene: 7. This CDR3 spans 17 amino acids. The CDR3 nucleotides read TGTGCCAGCAGCATCAGGACTAGCGGGGGCCCCACAGATACGCAGTATTTT. Its protein is CASSIRTSGGPTDTQYF.

The J gene is TRBJ1-1, the V gene TRBV7-2; D gene uncertain. Per the germline V gene, CDR1 is SGHTA and CDR2 is FQGNSA. This CDR3 spans 13 amino acids. V lost 2 bases and J 7 bases, leaving 11 bases between the germline ends. The CDR3 region is CASSLLSGYEAFF. The CDR3 bases are TGTGCCAGCAGCTTACTTTCGGGGTATGAAGCTTTCTTT. Full variable domain (outside the CDR3, taken from reference TRBV7-2 and TRBJ1-1): GAGVSQSPSNKVTEKGKDVELRCDPISGHTALYWYRQSLGQGLEFLIYFQGNSAPDKSGLPSDRFSAERTGGSVSTLTIQRTQQEDSAVYLCASSLLSGYEAFFGQGTRLTVV.

The chain carries TRBV14 and TRBJ2-5; D is possibly TRBD2 (7 bases). This CDR3 has 14 amino acids. Germline assignment: CDR1 SGHDN and CDR2 FVKESK. V lost 3 bases to trimming and J lost 3 bases, with 11 bases between them. CDR3 nucleotides: TGTGCCAGCAGCCAGAGGGGGAGGGAAGAGACCCAGTACTTC. Encoded protein: CASSQRGREETQYF.

This chain joins TRBV19 and TRBJ1-2; D is perhaps TRBD1 (5 bases). The V gene's germline CDR1 is LNHDA and CDR2 SQIVND (reference sequence). The ends were cut back, 5 bases at V and 5 bases at J, with 18 bases in the middle. The CDR3 extends over 15 amino acids. This CDR3 is CASSLAGRGPYGYTF. In DNA, the CDR3 is TGTGCCAGTAGTCTGGCGGGAAGGGGACCATATGGCTACACCTTC.

The V call is TRBV18, the J call TRBJ1-1, with D tentatively TRBD1 (6 bases). The V gene lost 2 bases and the J gene lost 1 base, with 8 bases spanning the gap. From germline, CDR1 is KGHSH and CDR2 LQKENI. The CDR3 extends over 14 amino acids. CDR3 amino acids: CASSPRTENTEAFF. The CDR3 DNA reads as TGTGCCAGCTCACCAAGGACAGAGAACACTGAAGCTTTCTTT.

The chain is built from TRBV7-9 and TRBJ1-2, with 8 bases lining up with TRBD1. With 4 bases clipped from V and 8 bases from J, the junction kept 12 bases outside the gene matches. The CDR3 loop spans 15 amino acids. The germline gives CDR1 SEHNR, CDR2 FQNEAQ (reference sequence). CDR3 in amino acids: CASSYWTGPDGGYTF. The CDR3 region has the DNA TGTGCCAGCAGCTACTGGACAGGGCCAGATGGGGGCTACACCTTC. The whole variable domain, filled in from reference TRBV7-9 and TRBJ1-2, reads DTGVSQNPRHKITKRGQNVTFRCDPISEHNRLYWYRQTLGQGPEFLTYFQNEAQLEKSRLLSDRFSAERPKGSFSTLEIQRTEQGDSAMYLCASSYWTGPDGGYTFGSGTRLTVV.

This rearrangement joins TRBV4-3 to TRBJ2-2; 10 positions match TRBD2. CDR3 length: 18 residues. With V trimmed by 0 bases and J by 7 bases, 11 bases remained unmatched. The germline V gene has CDR1 LGHNA and CDR2 YSLEER. The CDR3 spells CASSQDQRGGRAGGELFF. The CDR3 region has the DNA TGCGCCAGCAGCCAAGATCAGCGGGGGGGCCGCGCTGGCGGGGAGCTGTTTTTT.